These 9 T cell receptor beta chains were sequenced from one sample in a study of monozygotic twins with inflammatory bowel disease. After re-calling the 5' RACE reads, TCRdb lists one entry per CDR3 protein, DNA absent. The clone table shows more than 75,000 distinct CDR3 sequences, with the ten largest holding about 7.4%. Sequenced input: blood. These receptor sequences come from a human donor with ulcerative colitis or Crohn's disease, or a healthy co-twin of an affected twin (not recorded which).

The rearrangement joins TRBV29-1 to TRBJ2-5; no DNA is available, so the TRBD2 call from TCRdb remains unchecked. CDR1 SQVTM and CDR2 ANQGSEA come from the germline V gene. This CDR3 has 13 amino acids. The CDR3 reads CSLAGGGQETQYF.

The chain combines TRBV5-1 with TRBJ2-1; the D call from TCRdb, TRBD2, cannot be confirmed without DNA. The CDR3 runs 14 residues. Germline CDR1 and CDR2: SGHRS and YFSETQ. The CDR3 sequence is CASSLSGLADKQFF.

V is TRBV7-8 and J is TRBJ1-1. Germline V CDR1 and CDR2: SGHVS, FQNEAQ. This CDR3 has 12 amino acids. The CDR3 loop reads CASSFRFTEAFF.

J is TRBJ1-6 and V is TRBV3-1; TCRdb picks TRBD1, but there is no DNA to check that call. This CDR3 has 18 residues. Germline V CDR1 and CDR2: LGHDT, YNNKEL (reference sequence). This chain's CDR3 is CASSQPAFGGAAGSPLHF.

CDR3 loop: CASSEAGGPVRNQPQHF. The chain recombines TRBV6-1 with TRBJ1-5. CDR1 is MNHNS, CDR2 SASEGT, per germline. The CDR3 extends over 17 amino acids.

J is TRBJ2-1 and V is TRBV20-1; checking the TCRdb D call of TRBD2 is not possible without DNA. This CDR3 has 17 amino acids. The germline V gene encodes CDR1 DFQATT and CDR2 SNEGSKA (reference sequence). Here the CDR3 reads CSASPSGGFSSYNEQFF.

CDR3: CASSDLGQDRSYEQYF. The chain carries TRBV7-8 and TRBJ2-7; TCRdb calls TRBD1, which cannot be checked without DNA. This CDR3 spans 16 amino acids. CDR1 is SGHVS and CDR2 is FQNEAQ in the germline V gene.

The genes are TRBV7-9 and TRBJ2-7; with no DNA, the TCRdb D assignment of TRBD1 cannot be verified. The V gene's germline CDR1 is SEHNR and CDR2 FQNEAQ (reference sequence). The CDR3 covers 15 residues. The CDR3 sequence: CASSSAAGAIYEQYF.

The rearrangement links TRBV6-1 to TRBJ1-5; TCRdb's assignment of TRBD1 cannot be checked, as there is no DNA. From germline, CDR1 is MNHNS and CDR2 SASEGT. The CDR3 extends over 14 amino acids. This CDR3 is CASRGGGEGQPQHF.